This entry is about one T cell receptor beta chain. Germline V lookup: CDR1 SNHLY, CDR2 FYNNEI. The CDR3 totals 16 residues. V gave up 4 bases and J gave up 3 bases, with 15 bases separating them. How the authors handled the data: Cell counts per sample came from amplifying reference gene primers. This table comes from immunoSEQ multiplex PCR, and its TCRdb copy is limited to in-frame clones, with some not included. That table gives V, J and clone size, and the DNA gave D and trimming. The sample holds hundreds of thousands of clones, 80% to 90% seen once. This entry is derived from a study of blood T cell repertoires in COVID-19. Turning to the study itself: Samples taken during acute and convalescent COVID-19 were collected in the United States, Italy and Spain. Sources were T cells, B-cell-depleted T cells, or PBMCs; the material itself was cDNA or gDNA.

Input material: peripheral blood. The receptor's source is a woman in her twenties or thirties with active or convalescent COVID-19. The chain joins TRBV2 to TRBJ2-2, with D perhaps TRBD2 (6 bases). CDR3 bases: TGTGCCAGCAGTGGCGGGGATTGGTCCTACACCGGGGAGCTGTTTTTT. Its protein product is CASSGGDWSYTGELFF.